The sequence of this TCR beta chain was determined in a study of beta chain features in type 1 diabetes. As for this clone: What it binds is unknown.

As every portion of the isolated RNA was reverse transcribed, the sequencing read expressed TCRB transcripts. Sequenced naive, central memory and regulatory T cell samples produced an average of about 3.9 million reads. Generated by immunoSEQ multiplex PCR, the TCRdb table keeps only in-frame clones and is missing some. The table lists around 360,000 clones, roughly 12% of them singletons. Trimming cost V 0 bases and J 9 bases; bases outside gene matches: 7. Germline CDR1 is SGHNT and CDR2 is YYREEE (reference sequence). The length of the CDR3 is 15 residues. Whole-study findings and limits: More deletions and fewer insertions at VDJ junctions were seen in type 1 diabetes patients. Type 1 diabetes patients had TCRB CDR3s that were shorter (moderately but significantly so) in all four CD4+ subsets. PCR might favor shorter templates, equally in patients and controls.

The specimen was naive CD4+ T cells from blood. This clonotype was sampled from a woman aged 18-29 years with type 1 diabetes. This chain links TRBV5-4 with TRBJ2-1; 9 positions agree with TRBD2. The CDR3 spells CASSLGLAGLSEQFF. DNA of the CDR3: TGTGCCAGCAGCTTGGGGCTAGCGGGACTGAGTGAGCAGTTCTTC.